The 25 T cell receptor beta chains in this list originate from one sample, sequenced in a study of OX40 agonist ivuxolimab in advanced cancers. Clones were sequenced by immunoSEQ multiplex PCR, and TCRdb holds only the in-frame ones, with some missing. The sample lists roughly 110,000 clones, 75% to 95% occurring once. The sequences come from CD4+ or CD8+ T cells sorted from blood, collected in a trial of the OX40 agonist ivuxolimab. The receptors here all came from an adult with an advanced solid tumor such as melanoma, head and neck, liver or kidney cancer.

This sequence joins TRBV11-3 and TRBJ2-7, with 8 positions matching TRBD1. Germline CDR1 and CDR2: SGHNT and YENEEA. The trim removed 5 bases at V and 4 bases at J, leaving 10 bases unmatched. The CDR3 covers 15 residues. The CDR3 DNA is TGTGCCAGCAGCGGAACCGGGACAGGACCTTACGAGCAGTACTTC. Its protein product is CASSGTGTGPYEQYF.

The V and J genes are TRBV5-1 and TRBJ1-1; D unclear. CDR3 size: 14 residues. Between the trimmed V and J ends, which lost 3 bases and 1 base, there was a span of 10 bases. Germline V gene sequence: CDR1 SGHRS, CDR2 YFSETQ. CDR3 in amino acids: CASSYRAANTEAFF. Here the CDR3 DNA reads TGCGCCAGCAGCTACCGAGCTGCGAACACTGAAGCTTTCTTT.

In its sample, this clone was seen once. V gene TRBV6-6 combines with J gene TRBJ2-6; D ambiguous. Germline assignment: CDR1 MNHNY and CDR2 SVGAGI (reference sequence). Trimming stripped 2 bases from V and 0 bases from J, with 8 bases between. This CDR3 region has 16 residues. As DNA, the CDR3 is TGTGCCAGCAGTTACCGAATCTACTCTGGGGCCAACGTCCTGACTTTC. This sequence encodes CASSYRIYSGANVLTF.

The rearrangement links TRBV5-1 to TRBJ2-5; weak D call: TRBD1 (6 bases). The length of the CDR3 is 14 residues. Germline V gene data show CDR1 as SGHRS and CDR2 as YFSETQ. Trimming removed 6 bases at V and 0 bases at J, with 12 bases between. The CDR3 DNA reads TGCGCCAGCACAACCGACAGGCACCAAGAGACCCAGTACTTC. Translation gives CASTTDRHQETQYF. Variable domain in full (rest from reference TRBV5-1 and TRBJ2-5): KAGVTQTPRYLIKTRGQQVTLSCSPISGHRSVSWYQQTPGQGLQFLFEYFSETQRNKGNFPGRFSGRQFSNSRSEMNVSTLELGDSALYLCASTTDRHQETQYFGPGTRLLVL.

This chain links TRBV6-5 with TRBJ2-2; 8 bases agree with TRBD1. Germline loops: CDR1 MNHEY, CDR2 SVGAGI. The CDR3 is 15 amino acids. V trimming: 6 bases; J trimming: 0 bases; junction bases outside the gene matches: 3. DNA of the CDR3: TGTGCCAGCAGGATGGGACAGGCGAACACCGGGGAGCTGTTTTTT. Amino acids: CASRMGQANTGELFF.

J is TRBJ2-1 and V is TRBV7-2, with D perhaps TRBD2 (6 bases). The CDR3 is 16 residues long. V dropped 4 bases and J dropped 4 bases, with 17 bases sitting between them. Germline V gene sequence: CDR1 SGHTA, CDR2 FQGNSA. CDR3 nucleotide sequence: TGTGCCAGCAGCTCCTTTGGTAGCGGAGCTTACAATGAGCAGTTCTTC. Its protein product is CASSSFGSGAYNEQFF.

This clone is a singleton in its sample. The CDR3 nucleotides read TGTGCCAGCAGTTTAATGGGACAGGGGGCTTCTAATGAAAAACTGTTTTTT. This sequence encodes CASSLMGQGASNEKLFF. The chain recombines TRBV28 with TRBJ1-4; 12 bases match TRBD1. V trimming: 2 bases; J trimming: 3 bases; junction bases outside the gene matches: 4. CDR3 length: 17 residues. Per germline, CDR1 MDHEN and CDR2 SYDVKM.

The chain carries TRBV25-1 and TRBJ1-1; D possibly corresponds to TRBD1 (6 bases). Trimming removed 6 bases from V and 6 bases from J, with 17 bases in between. Germline V gives CDR1 MGHDK, CDR2 SYGVNS. The CDR3 totals 14 residues. The CDR3 DNA reads TGTGCCAGCAGGCCCACGGGGGGCGATGCTGAAGCTTTCTTT. It yields the protein CASRPTGGDAEAFF.

This sequence joins TRBV29-1 and TRBJ1-5, with 7 bases aligning to TRBD1. J gave up 5 bases and V 4 bases, and 8 bases lay outside the gene matches. Germline CDR1 reads SQVTM; CDR2 reads ANQGSEA. CDR3 length equals 14 residues. CDR3 sequence reads: CSVGAAGGHQPQHF. The CDR3 DNA reads TGCAGCGTTGGAGCCGCAGGGGGACATCAGCCCCAGCATTTT.

The chain joins TRBV25-1 to TRBJ1-2, with 10 positions matching TRBD1. Germline CDR1 MGHDK, CDR2 SYGVNS. The CDR3 contains 17 residues. Trimming at V came to 6 bases and at J to 3 bases, leaving 13 bases not matched to a gene. CDR3: CASSEAGTGEWYYGYTF. The CDR3 DNA is TGTGCCAGCAGCGAGGCCGGGACAGGGGAGTGGTACTATGGCTACACCTTC.

The chain employs TRBV5-6 and TRBJ2-7; the match to TRBD2 covers 11 bases. Germline V lookup: CDR1 SGHDT, CDR2 YYEEEE. V trimming: 3 bases; J trimming: 0 bases; junction bases outside the gene matches: 8. This CDR3 contains 17 residues. CDR3 sequence: CASSWGLAVGASYEQYF. The CDR3 DNA follows: TGTGCCAGCAGCTGGGGACTAGCGGTAGGGGCCTCCTACGAGCAGTACTTC. Based on the CDR3 plus reference TRBV5-6 and TRBJ2-7, the full variable domain is DAGVTQSPTHLIKTRGQQVTLRCSPKSGHDTVSWYQQALGQGPQFIFQYYEEEERQRGNFPDRFSGHQFPNYSSELNVNALLLGDSALYLCASSWGLAVGASYEQYFGPGTRLTVT.

The chain combines TRBV27 with TRBJ2-2; TRBD1 matches at 7 bases. V trimming: 7 bases; J trimming: 5 bases; junction bases outside the gene matches: 7. Germline CDR1 reads MNHEY; CDR2 reads SMNVEV (reference sequence). This CDR3 has 14 amino acids. In nucleotides, the CDR3 is TGTGCCAGCACCAGGGACAGACAAACCGGGGAGCTGTTTTTT. Its translation is CASTRDRQTGELFF.

The genes are TRBV27 and TRBJ2-7; 7 bases are shared with TRBD2. In germline, CDR1 is MNHEY, CDR2 SMNVEV (reference sequence). V lost 5 bases to trimming and J lost 5 bases; unmatched junction nucleotides: 18. The CDR3 has 17 amino acids. The CDR3 is CASSGASYRGSVHEQYF. The CDR3 coding sequence is TGTGCCAGCAGTGGGGCCTCGTATCGCGGGAGTGTCCACGAGCAGTACTTC.

This clone came up a few times. The chain employs TRBV11-2 and TRBJ1-4; a possible D gene is TRBD1 (5 bases). The germline gives CDR1 SGHAT, CDR2 FQNNGV. V was shortened by 8 bases and J by 11 bases, with 12 bases between the two germline ends. This CDR3 region has 11 residues. The CDR3 DNA is TGTGCCAGCGGATGGGGGGGGAAACTGTTTTTT. It yields the protein CASGWGGKLFF.

This chain uses TRBV6-5 with TRBJ2-3; D is uncertain. Germline CDR1 is MNHEY and CDR2 is SVGAGI. V gave up 5 bases and J gave up 3 bases, with 15 bases separating them. CDR3 length: 15 residues. The CDR3 nucleotides are TGTGCCAGCAGTGCCCAGCAGACCACGACAGATACGCAGTATTTT. It specifies CASSAQQTTTDTQYF.

The genes are TRBV30 and TRBJ2-5, with 15 bases aligning to TRBD2. CDR1 is GTSNPN, CDR2 SVGIG, per germline (reference sequence). The CDR3 is 15 amino acids. Trimming removed 4 bases from V and 5 bases from J; junction bases left unmatched: 5. CDR3 DNA sequence: TGTGCCTGGACCGAAGGACTAGCGGGAGGGGAGACCCAGTACTTC. It specifies CAWTEGLAGGETQYF.

The chain uses TRBV14 and TRBJ2-7; 12 bases map to TRBD1. Per germline, CDR1 SGHDN and CDR2 FVKESK. The ends lost 4 bases at V and 2 bases at J; junction bases unmatched: 12. CDR3 length equals 18 residues. The CDR3, as DNA: TGTGCCAGCAGCCCGGGACAGGGGGCGCGGGGACTCCCCTACGAGCAGTACTTC. This codes for CASSPGQGARGLPYEQYF.

The rearrangement links TRBV6-1 to TRBJ1-1; weak D call: TRBD1 (5 bases). Germline V gene sequence: CDR1 MNHNS, CDR2 SASEGT. CDR3 length equals 15 residues. V dropped 6 bases and J dropped 5 bases, with 19 bases sitting between them. CDR3: CASSSPGQGWTEAFF. The CDR3 DNA reads TGTGCCAGCAGCAGCCCGGGGCAGGGCTGGACTGAAGCTTTCTTT.

The rearrangement joins TRBV4-2 to TRBJ2-7; D is unclear. This CDR3 is built from 16 residues. V lost 0 bases, J lost 2 bases, and 14 bases lay in between. Per germline, CDR1 LGHNA and CDR2 YNFKEQ. The CDR3 DNA is TGTGCCAGCAGCCAAGAGTCCCTAAATCCGACCTACGAGCAGTACTTC. It translates to CASSQESLNPTYEQYF.

This chain connects TRBV2 to TRBJ2-1; weak D call: TRBD2 (6 bases). Germline loops: CDR1 SNHLY, CDR2 FYNNEI. Trimming stripped 10 bases from V and 6 bases from J, with 19 bases between. This CDR3 is 14 amino acids long. The CDR3 sequence is CATRTGTGGNEQFF. The CDR3 DNA follows: TGTGCCACCCGAACGGGTACCGGGGGCAATGAGCAGTTCTTC.

The chain recombines TRBV10-3 with TRBJ2-3; 8 nucleotides agree with TRBD2. Trimming at V came to 2 bases and at J to 3 bases, leaving 4 bases not matched to a gene. CDR1 is ENHRY and CDR2 is SYGVKD in the germline V gene. CDR3 length: 15 residues. The CDR3 here is CAISERSGRTDTQYF. The DNA for the CDR3 is TGTGCCATCAGTGAGAGGAGCGGGAGAACAGATACGCAGTATTTT.

This chain connects TRBV6-5 to TRBJ2-7; D might be TRBD1 (5 bases). V was trimmed by 5 bases and J by 0 bases, leaving 11 bases between them. Germline CDR1 reads MNHEY; CDR2 reads SVGAGI. CDR3 length equals 14 residues. The CDR3 reads CASSPATDSYEQYF. The CDR3 DNA follows: TGTGCCAGCAGTCCGGCGACAGACTCCTACGAGCAGTACTTC.

The V gene is TRBV5-1, the J gene TRBJ1-6; D not resolved. Germline V gives CDR1 SGHRS, CDR2 YFSETQ. The CDR3 spans 14 residues. With 3 bases removed from V and 0 bases from J, the gap between germline ends came to 4 bases. The CDR3 spells CASSSSSYNSPLHF. As DNA, the CDR3 is TGCGCCAGCAGCTCCAGCTCCTATAATTCACCCCTCCACTTT. The whole variable domain, filled in from reference TRBV5-1 and TRBJ1-6, reads KAGVTQTPRYLIKTRGQQVTLSCSPISGHRSVSWYQQTPGQGLQFLFEYFSETQRNKGNFPGRFSGRQFSNSRSEMNVSTLELGDSALYLCASSSSSYNSPLHFGNGTRLTVT.

CDR3 protein: CASSVAGVGKNIQYF. The DNA for the CDR3 is TGTGCCAGCAGTGTAGCGGGAGTTGGAAAAAACATTCAGTACTTC. The gene calls are TRBV6-1 and TRBJ2-4; 9 positions match TRBD2. This CDR3 has 15 residues. V gave up 4 bases and J gave up 4 bases; unmatched junction bases: 5. Germline assignment: CDR1 MNHNS and CDR2 SASEGT.

The gene calls are TRBV10-3 and TRBJ1-4, with 8 bases aligning to TRBD1. V lost 6 bases to trimming and J lost 5 bases; unmatched junction nucleotides: 14. CDR3 size: 17 residues. The germline CDR1 and CDR2 sequences are ENHRY and SYGVKD. The DNA of the CDR3 is TGTGCCATCAGCCCCGGGACAGGAAGAGAAGGGAATGAAAAACTGTTTTTT. Translation: CAISPGTGREGNEKLFF.